The TCR beta chain under discussion was sequenced for a study of cytomegalovirus exposure and HLA in healthy donors. The CDR3 is 14 amino acids. Germline CDR1 is LGHNA and CDR2 is YNFKEQ. General observations from the study: TCR beta sequences reportedly predicted the HLA-A and HLA-B alleles of most subjects accurately.

Regarding this clone: Its antigen is unidentified. The junction does not match germline at one end; this may be a read error.

Researchers ran the PCR with 60 Vbeta and 13 Jbeta primers. Only in-frame clones appear in the TCRdb table, and some are missing; sequencing was by immunoSEQ multiplex PCR. Of 90,000 or so clones detected, approximately 69% appear once; the ten largest clones hold roughly 5.5%. The chain employs TRBV4-2 and TRBJ1-2; weak D call: TRBD1 (6 bases). The sequenced sample was PBMCs. The receptor was isolated from a boy aged 5-17 years in good health and CMV-seropositive. The CDR3 coding sequence is TGTGCCAGCAGCCAAGAACGTCCAGGGGAAGGCTACCCCTTC. Protein: CASSQERPGEGYPF.